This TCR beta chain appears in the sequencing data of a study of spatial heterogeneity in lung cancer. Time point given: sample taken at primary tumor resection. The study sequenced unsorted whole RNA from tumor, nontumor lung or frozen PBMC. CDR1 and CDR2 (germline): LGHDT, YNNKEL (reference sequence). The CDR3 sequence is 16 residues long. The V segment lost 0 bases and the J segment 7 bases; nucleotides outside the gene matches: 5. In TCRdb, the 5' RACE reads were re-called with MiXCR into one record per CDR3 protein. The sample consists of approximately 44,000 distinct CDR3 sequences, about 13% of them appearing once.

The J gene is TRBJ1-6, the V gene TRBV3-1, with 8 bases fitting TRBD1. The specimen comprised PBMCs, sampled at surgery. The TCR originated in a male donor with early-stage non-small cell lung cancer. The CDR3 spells CASSQEDRALNSPLHF. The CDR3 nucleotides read TGTGCCAGCAGCCAAGAGGACAGGGCCTTAAATTCACCCCTCCACTTT. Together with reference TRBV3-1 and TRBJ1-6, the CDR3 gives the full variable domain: DTAVSQTPKYLVTQMGNDKSIKCEQNLGHDTMYWYKQDSKKFLKIMFSYNNKELIINETVPNRFSPKSPDKAHLNLHINSLELGDSAVYFCASSQEDRALNSPLHFGNGTRLTVT.